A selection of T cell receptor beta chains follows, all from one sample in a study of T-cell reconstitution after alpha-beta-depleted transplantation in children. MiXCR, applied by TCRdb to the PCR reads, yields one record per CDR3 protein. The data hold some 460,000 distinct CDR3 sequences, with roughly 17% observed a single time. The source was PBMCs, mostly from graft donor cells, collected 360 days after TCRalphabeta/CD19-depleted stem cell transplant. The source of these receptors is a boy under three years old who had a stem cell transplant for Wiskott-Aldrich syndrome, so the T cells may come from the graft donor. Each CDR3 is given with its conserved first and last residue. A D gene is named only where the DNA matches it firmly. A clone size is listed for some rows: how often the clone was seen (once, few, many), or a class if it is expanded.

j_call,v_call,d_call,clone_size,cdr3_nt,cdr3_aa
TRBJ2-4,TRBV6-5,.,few,TGTGCCAGCAGTTATTTCCTAGGGGATTACAAAAACATTCAGTACTTC,CASSYFLGDYKNIQYF
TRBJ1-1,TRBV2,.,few,TGTGCCAGCAGGGCCAGGGGCTGGGGCACTGAAGCTTTCTTT,CASRARGWGTEAFF
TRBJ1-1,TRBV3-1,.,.,TGTGCCAGCAGCCACTCCGGGACTCCGGCAGGAGCTTTCTTT,CASSHSGTPAGAFF
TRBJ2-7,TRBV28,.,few,TGTGCCAGCAGTTTCCTCTCGGGGGAGCAGTACTTC,CASSFLSGEQYF
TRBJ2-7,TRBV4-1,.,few,TGCGCCAGCAGCCAAGAAGCCTCCTACGAGCAGTACTTC,CASSQEASYEQYF
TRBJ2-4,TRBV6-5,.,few,TGTGCCAGCAGTTACGGCCCCCATGCCAAAAACATTCAGTACTTC,CASSYGPHAKNIQYF
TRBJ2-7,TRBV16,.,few,TGTGCCAGCAGCCCACGGGGTCTCGGGTCCTACGAGCAGTACTTC,CASSPRGLGSYEQYF
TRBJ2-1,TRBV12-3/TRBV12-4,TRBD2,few,TGTGCCAGCAGTTTAGGTGGGAGGGTAACCACACACAACCACAATGAGCAGTTCTTC,CASSLGGRVTTHNHNEQFF
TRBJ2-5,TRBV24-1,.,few,TGTGCCACCAGTGGGGGAAACCGGGCCCAGCGAGAGACCCAGTACTTC,CATSGGNRAQRETQYF
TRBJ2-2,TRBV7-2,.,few,TGTGCCAGCAGCTTAGATAGCAGGGCAGGCGGGGAGCTGTTTTTT,CASSLDSRAGGELFF
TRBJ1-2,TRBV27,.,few,TGTGCCAGCAGTTTATCGAGAACAGCCTATGGCTACACCTTC,CASSLSRTAYGYTF
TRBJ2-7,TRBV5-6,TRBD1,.,TGTGCCAGCAGCTTGGGACAGGGTCCGGGCTACGAGCAGTACTTC,CASSLGQGPGYEQYF
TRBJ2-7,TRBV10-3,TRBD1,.,TGTGCCATCAGTAAAGGGGACAGGAGCTCCTACGAGCAGTACTTC,CAISKGDRSSYEQYF
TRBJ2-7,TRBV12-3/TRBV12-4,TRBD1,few,TGTGCCAGCAGTCGGTTTCCGTGGACAGGCTCGCACGAGCAGTACTTC,CASSRFPWTGSHEQYF
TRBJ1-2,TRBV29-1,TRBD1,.,TGCAGCGTACAGACAGGGGGGATCTATGGCTACACCTTC,CSVQTGGIYGYTF
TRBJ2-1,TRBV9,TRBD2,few,TGTGCCAGCAGCGTAGAGCCGGGACTAGCGGAAAATGAGCAGTTCTTC,CASSVEPGLAENEQFF
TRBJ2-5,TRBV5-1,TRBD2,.,TGCGCCAGCAGCTTGGGTCCTGGCGGGAGAACCCAAGAGACCCAGTACTTC,CASSLGPGGRTQETQYF
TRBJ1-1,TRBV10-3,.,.,TGTGCCATCAGTGAGAGTGACCGGGACTTCATGAACACTGAAGCTTTCTTT,CAISESDRDFMNTEAFF
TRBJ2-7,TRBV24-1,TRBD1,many,TGTGCCACCAGTGATTCTGGGACAGGGGAGTCCTACGAGCAGTACTTC,CATSDSGTGESYEQYF
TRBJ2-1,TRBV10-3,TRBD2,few,TGTGCCATCAGTACGGGGGGGATAACCTACAATGAGCAGTTCTTC,CAISTGGITYNEQFF
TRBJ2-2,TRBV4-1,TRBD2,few,TGCGCCAGCAGCCAAGTCTTGAGCGGGAGTTATTCCGGGGAGCTGTTTTTT,CASSQVLSGSYSGELFF
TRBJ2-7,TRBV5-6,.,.,TGTGCCAGCAGCTTTGGGCGGCCGGCCAGCGAGCAGTACTTC,CASSFGRPASEQYF
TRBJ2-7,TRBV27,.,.,TGTGCCAGCAGTTTAAATCCCAGGGCCTACGAGCAGTACTTC,CASSLNPRAYEQYF
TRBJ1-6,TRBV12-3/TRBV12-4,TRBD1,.,TGTGCCAGCAGTTTTGGGACAGGGATTTCACCCCTCCACTTT,CASSFGTGISPLHF
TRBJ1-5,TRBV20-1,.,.,TGCAGTGCTAGAGTTGGGGGCAGCAATCAGCCCCAGCATTTT,CSARVGGSNQPQHF
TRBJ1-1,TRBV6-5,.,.,TGTGCCAGCAGTTTGTCCGGGGGGATCACTGAAGCTTTCTTT,CASSLSGGITEAFF
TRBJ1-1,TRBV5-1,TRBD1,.,TGCGCCAGCGCCTGGGACAGGGGTAACACTGAAGCTTTCTTT,CASAWDRGNTEAFF
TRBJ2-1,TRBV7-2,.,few,TGTGCCAGCAGCGGGTTAAGCTCCTACAATGAGCAGTTCTTC,CASSGLSSYNEQFF
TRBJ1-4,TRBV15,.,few,TGTGCCACCAGCAGAGAAAGGGTTAAGATTGAAAAACTGTTTTTT,CATSRERVKIEKLFF
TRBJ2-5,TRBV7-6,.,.,TGTGCCAGCAGCAATTACAGGGCAAGGACCCAGTACTTC,CASSNYRARTQYF
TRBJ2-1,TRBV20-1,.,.,TGCAGTGCTAGAGATTACTGGATTACAATGGATGAGCAGTTCTTC,CSARDYWITMDEQFF
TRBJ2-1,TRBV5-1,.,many,TGCGCCAGCAGCTGGGCCAAGCAACACTACAATGAGCAGTTCTTC,CASSWAKQHYNEQFF
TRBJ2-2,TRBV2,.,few,TGTGCCAGCAGTCAACCCCGGACTACCCCGAACACCGGGGAGCTGTTTTTT,CASSQPRTTPNTGELFF
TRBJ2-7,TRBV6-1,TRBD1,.,TGTGCCAGCAGGGGTACAGGGGGGCGCTACGAGCAGTACTTC,CASRGTGGRYEQYF
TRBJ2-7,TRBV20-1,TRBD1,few,TGCAGTGCCCAAATCGGGACAGGTTTCGAGCAGTACTTC,CSAQIGTGFEQYF
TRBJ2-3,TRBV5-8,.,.,TGTGCCAGCAGCGTCGGGCAGTATTTT,CASSVGQYF
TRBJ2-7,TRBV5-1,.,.,TGCGCCAGCAGCCCCTCCTCCAGGGCTCTACTCTTGGTTAGGCCCTACGAGCAGTACTTC,CASSPSSRALLLVRPYEQYF
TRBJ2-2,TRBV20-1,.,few,TGCAGTGCTAGCATCCGGCACACCGGGGAGCTGTTTTTT,CSASIRHTGELFF
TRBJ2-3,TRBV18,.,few,TGTGCCAGCTCACCGAAAGATACGCAGTATTTT,CASSPKDTQYF
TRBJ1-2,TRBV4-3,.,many,TGCGCCAGCAGCCAAGATCGAATAAGGGGCTACACCTTC,CASSQDRIRGYTF
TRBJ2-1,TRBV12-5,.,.,TGTGCTAGTGGTTTCGGAGGGGTTGGCTACAATGAGCAGTTCTTC,CASGFGGVGYNEQFF
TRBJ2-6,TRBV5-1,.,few,TGCGCCAGCAGATTCGGATATATCGGGTCTGGGGCCAACGTCCTGACTTTC,CASRFGYIGSGANVLTF
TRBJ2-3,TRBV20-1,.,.,TGCAGTGCTCCGGACGCAGATACGCAGTATTTT,CSAPDADTQYF
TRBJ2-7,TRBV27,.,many,TGTGCCAGCATCGCGGCCGGGGCCCCCTCCTACGAGCAGTACTTC,CASIAAGAPSYEQYF
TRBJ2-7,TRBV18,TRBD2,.,TGTGCCAGCTCACCGCGGACTAGCGGGGTCTTCGAGCAGTACTTC,CASSPRTSGVFEQYF
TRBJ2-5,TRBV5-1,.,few,TGCGCCAGCAGCTCAGGACCAGGGGATGAGTCGGAGACCCAGTACTTC,CASSSGPGDESETQYF